Below, 10 T cell receptor beta chains from the same sample are listed, as sequenced in a study of neoadjuvant anti-PD-1 for oral cavity cancer. As to time point: after neoadjuvant nivolumab, at surgical resection. Only in-frame clones appear in the TCRdb table, and some are missing; sequencing was by immunoSEQ multiplex PCR. The sample records some 15,000 clones, roughly 40% being singletons. The material sequenced was tumor tissue, taken after nivolumab (anti-PD-1) treatment. Receptors were obtained from a person aged 35-79 years with oral cavity squamous cell carcinoma.

In its sample, this clone is medium-sized. The chain links TRBV5-6 to TRBJ1-4; 8 bases fit TRBD1. CDR1 and CDR2 (germline): SGHDT, YYEEEE. CDR3 length: 14 residues. V shed 4 bases and J 8 bases; nucleotides not matched to a gene: 7. CDR3 region: CASSLRTGSEKLFF. The CDR3 DNA sequence: TGTGCCAGCAGCCTACGGACAGGGTCAGAAAAACTGTTTTTT.

The sample holds a few counts of this clone. The rearrangement uses TRBV9 and TRBJ2-1; the D gene is possibly TRBD2 (7 bases). Germline CDR1 SGDLS, CDR2 YYNGEE. With 4 bases removed from V and 0 bases from J, the gap between germline ends came to 20 bases. The CDR3 has 18 amino acids. The CDR3 nucleotides are TGTGCCAGCAGCCCACGGGCGGGGGCCCTGAGCTCCTACAATGAGCAGTTCTTC. Protein product: CASSPRAGALSSYNEQFF. The complete variable domain, with remaining parts taken from reference TRBV9 and TRBJ2-1, reads DSGVTQTPKHLITATGQRVTLRCSPRSGDLSVYWYQQSLDQGLQFLIQYYNGEERAKGNILERFSAQQFPDLHSELNLSSLELGDSALYFCASSPRAGALSSYNEQFFGPGTRLTVL.

The chain carries TRBV18 and TRBJ2-7, with a tentative D call TRBD1 (6 bases). Germline V gives CDR1 KGHSH, CDR2 LQKENI. The CDR3 covers 15 residues. Trimming left V 0 bases short and J 7 bases short, with 16 bases between. CDR3 protein: CASSPPSNRVGEQYF. The CDR3 coding sequence is TGTGCCAGCTCACCACCAAGTAACAGGGTGGGGGAGCAGTACTTC.

The chain employs TRBV7-9 and TRBJ1-5; D not resolved. CDR1 is SEHNR, CDR2 FQNEAQ, per germline (reference sequence). This CDR3 is 12 amino acids long. Trimming took 5 bases from V and 7 from J, leaving 9 bases between them. The DNA for the CDR3 is TGTGCCAGCAGCCCGGACGTCCAGCCCCAGCATTTT. Translation gives CASSPDVQPQHF. The full variable domain, rest sourced from reference TRBV7-9 and TRBJ1-5, is DTGVSQNPRHKITKRGQNVTFRCDPISEHNRLYWYRQTLGQGPEFLTYFQNEAQLEKSRLLSDRFSAERPKGSFSTLEIQRTEQGDSAMYLCASSPDVQPQHFGDGTRLSIL.

This sequence joins TRBV6-1 and TRBJ2-7; D is possibly TRBD1 (5 bases). CDR1 MNHNS and CDR2 SASEGT come from the germline V gene. The CDR3 has 15 amino acids. The germline V and J ends were trimmed by 8 bases and 2 bases, with 19 bases remaining between them. CDR3 DNA sequence: TGTGCCAGCGTTAAGTCACAGGTGGCGGCCTACGAGCAGTACTTC. This codes for CASVKSQVAAYEQYF.

DNA of the CDR3: TGTGCCAGCAGTTTAGGACAGGGGGCGCGGGTCACTGAAGCTTTCTTT. Protein sequence: CASSLGQGARVTEAFF. This chain uses TRBV6-6 with TRBJ1-1; 11 bases agree with TRBD1. The CDR3 spans 16 residues. Trimming cost V 4 bases and J 4 bases; bases outside gene matches: 8. The V gene's germline CDR1 is MNHNY and CDR2 SVGAGI (reference sequence).

The chain carries TRBV9 and TRBJ2-3; 7 positions match TRBD2. V lost 0 bases, J lost 4 bases, and 11 bases stayed unmatched. There are 17 residues in the CDR3. Per the germline V gene, CDR1 is SGDLS and CDR2 is YYNGEE. CDR3: CASSVGPLTSFADTQYF. CDR3 DNA: TGTGCCAGCAGCGTAGGCCCCCTGACTAGCTTCGCAGATACGCAGTATTTT.

In its sample, this clone was seen many times. This chain joins TRBV18 and TRBJ1-1; 7 bases are a match to TRBD1. The CDR3 runs to 13 residues. J gave up 1 base and V 6 bases, and 2 bases lay outside the gene matches. From germline, CDR1 is KGHSH and CDR2 LQKENI. CDR3 sequence reads: CASSRQGNTEAFF. In DNA form, the CDR3 reads TGTGCCAGCTCTCGACAGGGGAACACTGAAGCTTTCTTT.

This chain links TRBV10-3 with TRBJ2-7; 7 bases map to TRBD1. V shed 4 bases and J 0 bases; nucleotides not matched to a gene: 3. Germline V gives CDR1 ENHRY, CDR2 SYGVKD. The CDR3 consists of 14 residues. The CDR3 DNA follows: TGTGCCATCAGTGGGGACAGCCACTCCTACGAGCAGTACTTC. It encodes CAISGDSHSYEQYF.

This chain connects TRBV6-4 to TRBJ1-5; 9 nucleotides agree with TRBD1. Germline CDR1 and CDR2: MRHNA and SNTAGT. V gave up 6 bases and J gave up 9 bases; unmatched junction bases: 21. The CDR3 is 18 residues long. CDR3 residues: CASRQTARDRDNLRPQHF. CDR3 DNA sequence: TGTGCCAGCAGACAGACAGCCCGGGACAGGGACAACCTGCGGCCCCAGCATTTT.